This T cell receptor (beta chain) was profiled in a study of blood T cell repertoires in COVID-19. The overall study: The United States, Italy and Spain supplied acute and convalescent COVID-19 samples. PBMCs, B-cell-depleted T cells, or T cells were the source of the cDNA or gDNA that made up the material.

V gave up 1 base and J gave up 4 bases; unmatched junction bases: 2. Germline V gene lookup returns CDR1 MGHRA and CDR2 YSYEKL. This CDR3 contains 16 residues. This clone has only a few counts. The authors' processing: Estimation of nucleated cell counts relied on the amplification of reference gene primers. Sequencing was performed with immunoSEQ multiplex PCR; in TCRdb, only in-frame clones are kept and a portion is missing. V and J calls and clone size are those listed in that table; D and trimming were worked out from the DNA. Here the sample spans a few hundred thousand clones, 91% being singletons. Seattle's cohort entered during active infection and was followed longitudinally.

V and J are TRBV4-1 and TRBJ2-1, with 12 bases that match TRBD2. The clonotype comes from a person in their late teens or twenties with COVID-19, enrolled during active disease. The sample was peripheral blood. The CDR3 DNA follows: TGCGCCAGCAGCCAAGGAGGGACTAGCGGGTACAATGAGCAGTTCTTC. Translating it yields CASSQGGTSGYNEQFF.